One sample yielded the 10 T cell receptor beta chains listed below, sequenced in a study of regulatory T cells in long-lasting Graves disease. Sequencing libraries for TCR beta were prepared with iRepertoire HTBI primers and Arm-PCR of CDR3 regions. TCRdb called the multiplex PCR reads again in MiXCR, with one record for every CDR3 protein. Among around 460,000 distinct CDR3 sequences, 20% to 25% were seen once, and the ten largest hold around 14%. Time point noted: persistent/refractory GD, antithyroid drugs over 5 years with positive TRAb. PBMC-derived RNA was used for the TCR library. The specimen was peripheral blood mononuclear cells (PBMCs), collected when the disease was refractory, from a patient treated with antithyroid drugs. The origin of the receptors is a female donor with Graves disease.

This clonotype was observed a handful of times. The chain employs TRBV7-9 and TRBJ1-5, with D possibly matching TRBD1 (5 bases). CDR1 and CDR2 from the germline V gene are SEHNR and FQNEAQ (reference sequence). The V gene lost 11 bases and the J gene lost 3 bases, with 17 bases spanning the gap. The CDR3 consists of 14 residues. The CDR3 protein is CALQDGFNNQPQHF. The CDR3 DNA is TGTGCCTTACAGGACGGATTTAACAATCAGCCCCAGCATTTT. Supplemented by reference TRBV7-9 and TRBJ1-5, the full variable domain reads DTGVSQNPRHKITKRGQNVTFRCDPISEHNRLYWYRQTLGQGPEFLTYFQNEAQLEKSRLLSDRFSAERPKGSFSTLEIQRTEQGDSAMYLCALQDGFNNQPQHFGDGTRLSIL.

Turning to this clonotype: This may be a read error: a much more frequent sequence differs by one nucleotide. This chain uses TRBV5-4 with TRBJ1-6, with TRBD1 as a possible D gene (5 bases). This CDR3 has 15 residues. CDR1 and CDR2 (germline): SGHNT, YYREEE (reference sequence). The CDR3 spells CASSLGSGGNSPPHF. The CDR3 coding sequence is TGTGCCAGCAGCTTAGGATCCGGGGGTAATTCACCCCCCCACTTT.

This clonotype has ten or more counts. This chain joins TRBV12-3 or TRBV12-4 and TRBJ1-2; the D is unclear. V lost 3 bases to trimming and J lost 7 bases, with 9 bases between them. CDR3 length: 12 residues. DNA for the CDR3: TGTGCCAGCAGTTTGGAGGGAACTGGCTACACCTTC. Its translation: CASSLEGTGYTF.

The table lists this clonotype with a few counts. The chain couples TRBV27 to TRBJ2-7; 8 bases match TRBD2. CDR1 and CDR2 (germline): MNHEY, SMNVEV (reference sequence). V dropped 8 bases and J dropped 3; count of bases not matched to a gene: 6. This CDR3 contains 13 residues. CDR3 nucleotides: TGTGCCAGCCATTCCAGCGGGAGCTACGAGCAGTACTTC. Translation: CASHSSGSYEQYF.

This clonotype has at least ten counts. This sequence joins TRBV9 and TRBJ1-2; D call uncertain. Germline values: CDR1 SGDLS, CDR2 YYNGEE. With 0 bases removed from V and 1 base from J, the gap between germline ends came to 7 bases. This CDR3 contains 14 residues. DNA for the CDR3: TGTGCCAGCAGCGTAGCCGACGGTAACTATGGCTACACCTTC. It codes for CASSVADGNYGYTF.

At least ten counts were recorded for this clonotype. The rearrangement joins TRBV6-1 to TRBJ2-5; no clear D. Germline V gene lookup returns CDR1 MNHNS and CDR2 SASEGT. The CDR3 runs 14 residues. Trimming stripped 6 bases from V and 1 base from J, with 12 bases between. The CDR3 here is CASSQYDGQETQYF. The CDR3 nucleotides are TGTGCCAGCAGCCAATACGACGGCCAAGAGACCCAGTACTTC.

This sequence joins TRBV5-1 and TRBJ1-2, with D possibly TRBD1 on 5 matching bases. Germline loops: CDR1 SGHRS, CDR2 YFSETQ. Deletions cut 3 bases from V and 6 bases from J, with 12 bases between. This CDR3 comprises 13 residues. The CDR3 loop is CASSSGRRDGYTF. The CDR3 DNA sequence: TGCGCCAGCAGCTCGGGACGGAGGGATGGCTACACCTTC. Full variable domain (remainder filled in from reference TRBV5-1 and TRBJ1-2): KAGVTQTPRYLIKTRGQQVTLSCSPISGHRSVSWYQQTPGQGLQFLFEYFSETQRNKGNFPGRFSGRQFSNSRSEMNVSTLELGDSALYLCASSSGRRDGYTFGSGTRLTVV.

V is TRBV5-1 and J is TRBJ2-3, with a possible D match to TRBD1 (6 bases). Trimming stripped 4 bases from V and 6 bases from J, with 15 bases between. The germline V gene encodes CDR1 SGHRS and CDR2 YFSETQ. This CDR3 has 14 residues. The CDR3 protein is CASSTNQGRDTQYF. Here the CDR3 DNA reads TGCGCCAGCAGCACCAACCAGGGGCGGGATACGCAGTATTTT. Variable domain in full (rest from reference TRBV5-1 and TRBJ2-3): KAGVTQTPRYLIKTRGQQVTLSCSPISGHRSVSWYQQTPGQGLQFLFEYFSETQRNKGNFPGRFSGRQFSNSRSEMNVSTLELGDSALYLCASSTNQGRDTQYFGPGTRLTVL.

At least ten counts were recorded for this clonotype. The CDR3 sequence is CASSTATDYGYTF. The CDR3 DNA is TGTGCCAGCAGCACAGCAACCGACTATGGCTACACCTTC. V and J are TRBV3-1 and TRBJ1-2, with no clear D. The CDR3 spans 13 residues. The germline V and J ends were trimmed by 5 bases and 3 bases, with 10 bases remaining between them. Germline lookup yields CDR1 LGHDT and CDR2 YNNKEL (reference sequence).

This clonotype was observed many times. The chain carries TRBV28 and TRBJ1-1; D is possibly TRBD1 (5 bases). There are 14 residues in the CDR3. The V and J ends lost 8 bases and 0 bases respectively, with 13 bases between them. Germline loops: CDR1 MDHEN, CDR2 SYDVKM. The CDR3 here is CASGTGTVNTEAFF. In DNA form, the CDR3 reads TGTGCCAGCGGAACCGGGACGGTGAACACTGAAGCTTTCTTT. Full variable domain (rest looked up from reference TRBV28 and TRBJ1-1): DVKVTQSSRYLVKRTGEKVFLECVQDMDHENMFWYRQDPGLGLRLIYFSYDVKMKEKGDIPEGYSVSREKKERFSLILESASTNQTSMYLCASGTGTVNTEAFFGQGTRLTVV.